A selection of T cell receptor beta chains follows, all from one sample in a study of T cell changes during pregnancy in multiple sclerosis. Sequencing was performed with immunoSEQ multiplex PCR; in TCRdb, only in-frame clones are kept and a portion is missing. The top ten hold 3% to 4% of the sample, which has roughly 32,000 clones, roughly 89% seen once. This specimen was CD8+ T cells from peripheral blood mononuclear cells, taken in the second trimester of pregnancy. The receptors here all came from a female donor in good health, enrolled as a control in a pregnancy study. CDR3s include the opening cysteine and the closing phenylalanine or tryptophan.

V gene	J gene	CDR3 protein
TRBV27	TRBJ2-7	CASRSGQGEYEQYF
TRBV29-1	TRBJ1-1	CSVPSTDMNTEAFF
TRBV27	TRBJ2-1	CASSLARGTYNEQFF
TRBV19	TRBJ1-2	CASRGVSYGYTF
TRBV11-2	TRBJ1-5	CASSLTPGEGQPQHF
TRBV5-6	TRBJ2-3	CASSLERSSTDTQYF
TRBV28	TRBJ1-5	CASSRRTGDTSEAQHF
TRBV14	TRBJ2-7	CASSHPRGQGAYEQYF
TRBV27	TRBJ2-7	CASSLGQGSYEQYF
TRBV5-5	TRBJ1-5	CASSEDTYSNQPQHF
TRBV12-2	TRBJ1-2	CASRLPPVRAGYGYTF
TRBV6-1	TRBJ2-2	CASSAGTSGAGELFF
TRBV7-8	TRBJ1-5	CASSLAAGVNQPQHF
TRBV7-2	TRBJ2-1	CASSLTDDHNEQFF
TRBV7-9	TRBJ2-1	CASSPETDYNEQLF
TRBV27	TRBJ1-2	CASSLSGPNYGYTF
TRBV14	TRBJ2-1	CASSFVGLVGEQFF
TRBV6-4	TRBJ2-6	CASSDSTAGANVLTF
TRBV6-5	TRBJ2-3	CASSDGTTDTQYF
TRBV29-1	TRBJ2-7	CSVEVSVVSGYEQYF
TRBV19	TRBJ2-1	CASIPTSGGPYNEQFF